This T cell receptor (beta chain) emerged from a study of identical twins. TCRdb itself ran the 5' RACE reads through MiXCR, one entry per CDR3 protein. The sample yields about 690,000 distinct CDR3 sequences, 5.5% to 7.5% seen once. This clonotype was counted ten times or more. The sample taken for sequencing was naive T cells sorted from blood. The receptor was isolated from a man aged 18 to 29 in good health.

The CDR3 here is CASRNSRSPYEQYF. DNA of the CDR3: TGTGCCAGTAGAAACTCCCGCTCCCCCTACGAGCAGTACTTC. The rearrangement links TRBV6-5 to TRBJ2-7; D remains ambiguous. This CDR3 region has 14 residues. Germline V gives CDR1 MNHEY, CDR2 SVGAGI. Trimming left V 9 bases short and J 2 bases short, with 17 bases between.